The 14 T cell receptor beta chains below come from one sample, sequenced in a study of T-cell memory formation after mild COVID-19. Via MiXCR, TCRdb re-called the 5' RACE reads, giving one row per CDR3 protein. The sample holds about 560,000 distinct CDR3 sequences, around 16% seen once. The sequenced sample consisted of PBMCs or a T cell subset sorted from them (not recorded which). These receptors were taken from an adult woman who had mild COVID-19 (a few samples of this study predate the infection). Cell type and time point are not known.

The chain links TRBV5-1 to TRBJ2-4; D unclear. CDR3 length: 14 residues. Deletions cut 0 bases from V and 2 bases from J, with 6 bases between. Germline V gene lookup returns CDR1 SGHRS and CDR2 YFSETQ. This CDR3 is CASSLGSPKNIQYF. The CDR3 region has the DNA TGCGCCAGCAGCTTGGGTTCACCCAAAAACATTCAGTACTTC.

This clonotype has a single count. The chain employs TRBV9 and TRBJ2-5; 11 bases match TRBD2. The CDR3 loop spans 15 amino acids. Trimming cost V 4 bases and J 5 bases; bases outside gene matches: 7. In germline, CDR1 is SGDLS, CDR2 YYNGEE. This CDR3 is CASSIAGGRRETQYF. In nucleotides, the CDR3 is TGTGCCAGCAGCATAGCGGGGGGGAGGCGGGAGACCCAGTACTTC.

There are many counts of this clonotype. V gene TRBV12-3 or TRBV12-4 combines with J gene TRBJ2-1; D possibly corresponds to TRBD2 (5 bases). With 3 bases removed from V and 6 bases from J, the gap between germline ends came to 9 bases. The CDR3 spans 13 residues. CDR3 bases: TGTGCCAGCAGTTTGTCCAGCGGCAATGAGCAGTTCTTC. This codes for CASSLSSGNEQFF.

The CDR3 DNA follows: TGTGCCAGCAGCCAAGAGACCCTAGCGGGAGTCAATGAGCAGTTCTTC. Translated: CASSQETLAGVNEQFF. The chain is built from TRBV3-1 and TRBJ2-1; 10 bases match TRBD2. CDR1 is LGHDT and CDR2 is YNNKEL in the germline V gene (reference sequence). CDR3 length: 16 amino acids. The ends lost 0 bases at V and 6 bases at J; junction bases unmatched: 5.

This clonotype was counted only a few times. The chain has TRBV9 and TRBJ2-7, with 9 bases that match TRBD2. The CDR3 covers 15 residues. Unmatched junction bases numbered 8, after V lost 5 bases and J lost 2 bases. Per germline, CDR1 SGDLS and CDR2 YYNGEE. The CDR3 spells CASSTDSGSAYEQYF. The CDR3 coding sequence is TGTGCCAGCAGTACGGATAGCGGGAGTGCCTACGAGCAGTACTTC. The full variable domain, its missing parts supplied by reference TRBV9 and TRBJ2-7, is DSGVTQTPKHLITATGQRVTLRCSPRSGDLSVYWYQQSLDQGLQFLIQYYNGEERAKGNILERFSAQQFPDLHSELNLSSLELGDSALYFCASSTDSGSAYEQYFGPGTRLTVT.

This clonotype was detected ten times or more. The genes are TRBV7-2 and TRBJ2-3; 12 nucleotides agree with TRBD2. Germline trimming cut 5 bases from V and 5 bases from J; bases unmatched to any gene: 5. Germline CDR1 is SGHTA and CDR2 is FQGNSA. The CDR3 is made up of 15 amino acids. The chain's CDR3 is CASSPSGGAGDTQYF. CDR3 coding DNA: TGTGCCAGCAGCCCTAGCGGGGGGGCAGGAGATACGCAGTATTTT.

This clonotype was seen a few times. The chain carries TRBV20-1 and TRBJ2-3; perhaps TRBD2 as D (6 bases). Trimming took off 0 bases at V and 4 bases at J, with 26 bases between the two ends. Germline loops: CDR1 DFQATT, CDR2 SNEGSKA (reference sequence). The CDR3 has 19 residues. The CDR3 here is CSAREISHLGGIGADTQYF. The CDR3, as DNA: TGCAGTGCTAGAGAAATTTCCCATCTAGGCGGGATAGGGGCAGATACGCAGTATTTT.

A few counts support this clonotype. The V and J genes are TRBV12-3 or TRBV12-4 and TRBJ1-5; TRBD1 matches 7 bases. V shed 6 bases, J shed 5 bases, and the junction held 7 bases outside the gene matches. CDR3 length: 14 residues. CDR3 residues: CASSSTGRHQPQHF. The CDR3 DNA reads TGTGCCAGCAGCTCGACAGGGAGGCATCAGCCCCAGCATTTT.

This clonotype was found many times. The V call is TRBV9, the J call TRBJ1-6; D is ambiguous. The CDR3 length is 13 residues. CDR1 and CDR2 (germline): SGDLS, YYNGEE. V lost 0 bases to trimming and J lost 7 bases, with 5 bases between them. CDR3 residues: CASSVDGNSPLHF. The CDR3 DNA reads as TGTGCCAGCAGCGTAGACGGGAATTCACCCCTCCACTTT.

A few counts support this clonotype. CDR3 bases: TGCGCCAGCAGCCAGGGGCGGACGGATACTACTGAAGCTTTCTTT. Protein sequence: CASSQGRTDTTEAFF. The chain is built from TRBV4-1 and TRBJ1-1; D possibly corresponds to TRBD1 (5 bases). Trimming removed 3 bases at V and 5 bases at J, with 16 bases between. CDR3 length: 15 amino acids. Germline V lookup: CDR1 MGHRA, CDR2 YSYEKL.

The chain joins TRBV20-1 to TRBJ2-7; 8 bases are a match to TRBD2. The CDR3 is 15 amino acids. Germline-derived CDR1 and CDR2 are DFQATT and SNEGSKA (reference sequence). V dropped 6 bases and J dropped 3; count of bases not matched to a gene: 13. The CDR3 sequence is CSAANLGLVDYEQYF. Here the CDR3 DNA reads TGCAGTGCCGCCAACCTGGGACTAGTCGACTACGAGCAGTACTTC.

V and J are TRBV20-1 and TRBJ1-2; TRBD1 matches 7 bases. From germline, CDR1 is DFQATT and CDR2 SNEGSKA (reference sequence). The CDR3 has 15 residues. Trimming at V came to 5 bases and at J to 3 bases, leaving 12 bases not matched to a gene. This chain's CDR3 is CSAYPPGQNYYGYTF. CDR3 sequence (DNA): TGCAGTGCTTATCCCCCGGGACAGAACTACTATGGCTACACCTTC.

This sequence joins TRBV5-6 and TRBJ2-1; a weak D match, TRBD1 (6 bases). The CDR3 extends over 17 amino acids. Germline V gives CDR1 SGHDT, CDR2 YYEEEE. The V end lost 5 bases, the J end lost 2 bases, and 20 bases lay between the germline ends. CDR3 sequence: CASRWAVYRDPYNEQFF. Written as DNA, the CDR3 is TGTGCCAGCAGGTGGGCGGTCTACAGGGATCCCTACAATGAGCAGTTCTTC.

The chain joins TRBV20-1 to TRBJ1-1; the D gene is possibly TRBD1 (5 bases). The CDR3 is 15 residues long. Germline V gene data show CDR1 as DFQATT and CDR2 as SNEGSKA (reference sequence). The V and J ends lost 3 bases and 0 bases respectively, with 14 bases between them. The CDR3: CSARATQVMNTEAFF. In DNA, the CDR3 is TGCAGTGCTAGGGCCACACAGGTCATGAACACTGAAGCTTTCTTT.